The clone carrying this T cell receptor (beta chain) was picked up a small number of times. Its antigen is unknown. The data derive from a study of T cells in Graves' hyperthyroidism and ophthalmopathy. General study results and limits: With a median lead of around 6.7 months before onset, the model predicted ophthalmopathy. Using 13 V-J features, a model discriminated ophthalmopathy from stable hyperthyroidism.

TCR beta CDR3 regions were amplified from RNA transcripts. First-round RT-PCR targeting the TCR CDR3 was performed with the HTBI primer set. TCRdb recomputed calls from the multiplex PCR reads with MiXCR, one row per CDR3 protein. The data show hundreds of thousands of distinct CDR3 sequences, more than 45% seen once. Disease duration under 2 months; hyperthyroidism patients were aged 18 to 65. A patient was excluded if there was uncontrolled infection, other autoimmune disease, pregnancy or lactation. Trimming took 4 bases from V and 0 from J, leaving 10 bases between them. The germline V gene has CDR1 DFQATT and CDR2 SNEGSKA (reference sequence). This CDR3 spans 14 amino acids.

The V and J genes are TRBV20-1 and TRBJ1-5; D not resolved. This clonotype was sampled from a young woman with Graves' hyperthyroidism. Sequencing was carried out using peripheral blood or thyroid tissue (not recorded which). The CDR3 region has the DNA TGCAGTGCTAACCCACTCCATAGCAATCAGCCCCAGCATTTT. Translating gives CSANPLHSNQPQHF.